This entry concerns a single TCR beta chain. The CDR3 sequence is 14 residues long. Germline loops: CDR1 MDHEN, CDR2 SYDVKM. Unmatched junction bases numbered 8, after V lost 5 bases and J lost 5 bases. This entry belongs to a study of blood T cell repertoires in COVID-19. Method: immunoSEQ multiplex PCR; TCRdb's copy keeps in-frame clones and lacks some. This table has about 250,000 clones, 88% appearing once. The receptor comes from a woman aged 30 to 39 with COVID-19, enrolled during active disease. Sequenced: peripheral blood. The rearrangement joins TRBV28 to TRBJ1-1; 7 bases match TRBD1. The CDR3 bases are TGTGCCAGCAGTCCGGCCCTCAGGGGGACTGAAGCTTTCTTT. Translated: CASSPALRGTEAFF.